This TCR beta chain was recorded in a study of technical replicates of blood from several donors. Trimming cost V 5 bases and J 7 bases; bases outside gene matches: 7. CDR1 MNHEY and CDR2 SVGAGI come from the germline V gene. There are 14 residues in the CDR3. Generated by immunoSEQ multiplex PCR, the TCRdb table keeps only in-frame clones and is missing some. The sample yields 100,000 or so clones, roughly 95% seen once. The clonotype originates from a human donor in good health. The J gene is TRBJ2-7, the V gene TRBV6-5; 11 bases line up with TRBD1. The sample taken for sequencing was T cells isolated from PBMCs. The CDR3 spells CASSQDRGPGEQYF. The CDR3 DNA sequence: TGTGCCAGCAGTCAGGACAGGGGGCCGGGGGAGCAGTACTTC.